This TCR beta chain appears in the sequencing data of a study of CD8+ T cells in alopecia areata. Looked up from germline, CDR1 is MNHEY and CDR2 is SMNVEV (reference sequence). V lost 3 bases and J lost 4, with 15 bases in between. The CDR3 length is 15 residues. Once RNA had been extracted, it was reverse transcribed into cDNA to act as the sequencing template. Data came from immunoSEQ multiplex PCR; TCRdb stores just in-frame clones and leaves some out. Among some 120,000 clones, roughly three fifths were seen once, and the ten largest hold 4.5%. The V call is TRBV27, the J call TRBJ2-5, with D possibly matching TRBD2 (5 bases). This sample comprised CD4+ T cells sorted from blood, obtained at week 0. The sequence was obtained from a human donor with alopecia areata. The CDR3 sequence: CASSFRADLGETQYF. CDR3 nucleotides: TGTGCCAGCAGTTTCCGTGCGGACTTAGGAGAGACCCAGTACTTC.